These 12 T cell receptor beta chains were sequenced from one sample in a study of CD8+CD57+ T cells in acquired aplastic anemia. Genomic DNA constituted the template upon which TCR beta VDJ and CDR3 profiling was performed. TCRdb redid the calling of the reads with MiXCR, one entry per CDR3 protein. The sample consists of around 180,000 distinct CDR3 sequences, 60% to 70% of them appearing once. The sequenced material came from sorted CD4+, CD8+, or CD8+CD57+ T cells (not recorded which) from PBMCs. The receptor source for this set is a human donor in good health.

The chain employs TRBV20-1 and TRBJ1-4; D remains unclear. Germline CDR1 and CDR2: DFQATT and SNEGSKA (reference sequence). Trimming stripped 2 bases from V and 2 bases from J, with 6 bases between. This CDR3 has 13 amino acids. CDR3 coding DNA: TGCAGTGCTAGACAGTTCACTAATGAAAAACTGTTTTTT. Translated: CSARQFTNEKLFF.

This clonotype occurred a few times. The V and J genes are TRBV7-8 and TRBJ2-7; 7 bases are shared with TRBD2. The CDR3 totals 14 residues. The germline V gene encodes CDR1 SGHVS and CDR2 FQNEAQ. V shed 3 bases and J 6 bases; nucleotides not matched to a gene: 8. CDR3: CASSLSSGFGEQYF. CDR3 nucleotide sequence: TGTGCCAGCAGCTTGTCTAGCGGTTTTGGCGAGCAGTACTTC.

This clonotype is labeled as medium-sized. The chain recombines TRBV7-3 with TRBJ2-1; D possibly corresponds to TRBD2 (5 bases). This CDR3 is 15 amino acids long. CDR1 is SGHTA and CDR2 is FQGTGA in the germline V gene. With 3 bases removed from V and 2 bases from J, the gap between germline ends came to 11 bases. This chain's CDR3 is CASSLGDFPYNEQFF. Here the CDR3 DNA reads TGTGCCAGCAGCTTGGGAGACTTCCCCTACAATGAGCAGTTCTTC.

This sequence joins TRBV15 and TRBJ2-7, with a weak D call TRBD1 (6 bases). The CDR3 spans 14 residues. CDR1 and CDR2 from the germline V gene are LNHNV and YYDKDF (reference sequence). V was trimmed by 5 bases and J by 2 bases, leaving 13 bases between them. CDR3 sequence (DNA): TGTGCCACCAGCGTCCAACAGGGCCCCTACGAGCAGTACTTC. Translating it yields CATSVQQGPYEQYF.

The chain joins TRBV2 to TRBJ2-1; D remains unclear. V lost 8 bases and J 6 bases, leaving 5 bases between the germline ends. This CDR3 is built from 10 residues. The germline CDR1 and CDR2 sequences are SNHLY and FYNNEI. The CDR3: CASRSNEQFF. The CDR3 DNA is TGTGCCAGCCGGTCCAATGAGCAGTTCTTC.

This rearrangement joins TRBV20-1 to TRBJ1-2, with TRBD1 as a possible D gene (5 bases). Trimming took 8 bases from V and 2 from J, leaving 15 bases between them. This CDR3 spans 13 amino acids. Germline V lookup: CDR1 DFQATT, CDR2 SNEGSKA (reference sequence). The CDR3 region has the DNA TGCAGTTCCCAACCGACAGAAAACTATGGCTACACCTTC. Amino acids: CSSQPTENYGYTF.

The chain recombines TRBV20-1 with TRBJ2-7; a possible D gene is TRBD1 (6 bases). The V and J ends lost 5 bases and 3 bases respectively, with 11 bases between them. CDR1 and CDR2 from the germline V gene are DFQATT and SNEGSKA (reference sequence). This CDR3 contains 12 residues. Written as DNA, the CDR3 is TGCAGTGCTGCGAAACAGGGCTACGAGCAGTACTTC. This translates into CSAAKQGYEQYF.

The V gene is TRBV25-1, the J gene TRBJ2-7, with 12 bases lining up with TRBD1. The CDR3 totals 15 residues. The junction had 10 bases not matched to a gene; V was cut back by 6 bases and J by 7 bases. In germline, CDR1 is MGHDK, CDR2 SYGVNS. The CDR3, as DNA: TGTGCCAGCAGCGTAACGGGACAGGGGGCGGGGGAGCAGTACTTC. Translation gives CASSVTGQGAGEQYF.

The table lists this clonotype with a few counts. This may arise from a read error, as a much more abundant clone is one base away. The chain is built from TRBV5-4 and TRBJ2-1; D perhaps matches TRBD2 (5 bases). The CDR3 consists of 16 residues. CDR1 SGHNT and CDR2 YYREEE come from the germline V gene (reference sequence). V lost 0 bases to trimming and J lost 6 bases, with 16 bases between them. CDR3 in DNA: TGTGCCAGCAGCTTGGCTACGGGAACGGTCTGCAATGAGCAGTTCTTC. Its translation: CASSLATGTVCNEQFF.

This clonotype was seen repeatedly, ten times or more. The chain recombines TRBV28 with TRBJ2-7; possible D gene TRBD1, 6 bases. Trimming took off 5 bases at V and 3 bases at J, with 11 bases between the two ends. Germline V lookup: CDR1 MDHEN, CDR2 SYDVKM. CDR3 length: 13 residues. CDR3 nucleotide sequence: TGTGCCAGCAGTCCGCTAGGGGGCTACGAGCAGTACTTC. Translating it yields CASSPLGGYEQYF.

CDR3 nucleotide sequence: TGCAGCGTTGCCCAGCGGGAGGGGGGCACAGATACGCAGTATTTT. Its protein is CSVAQREGGTDTQYF. The chain is built from TRBV29-1 and TRBJ2-3; 10 bases map to TRBD2. The junction had 5 bases not matched to a gene; V was cut back by 4 bases and J by 1 base. CDR1 is SQVTM and CDR2 is ANQGSEA in the germline V gene. There are 15 residues in the CDR3.

The chain is built from TRBV19 and TRBJ1-1; possible D gene TRBD1, 6 bases. V lost 4 bases, J lost 8 bases, and 11 bases lay in between. This CDR3 contains 12 residues. Germline-derived CDR1 and CDR2 are LNHDA and SQIVND (reference sequence). CDR3 nucleotide sequence: TGTGCCAGTAGTAGACAGGTTGGGGAAGCTTTCTTT. Residues: CASSRQVGEAFF. Together with reference TRBV19 and TRBJ1-1, the CDR3 gives the full variable domain: DGGITQSPKYLFRKEGQNVTLSCEQNLNHDAMYWYRQDPGQGLRLIYYSQIVNDFQKGDIAEGYSVSREKKESFPLTVTSAQKNPTAFYLCASSRQVGEAFFGQGTRLTVV.